This T cell receptor beta chain was obtained from a study of cytomegalovirus exposure and HLA in healthy donors (dated by TCRdb to the late 2010s). Concerning the study at large: In an earlier analysis of 587 of the donors, 276 Gb of sequence data and 117 million unique TCR beta sequences from 150 million to 200 million T cells were reported. Along with the roughly 700-subject first cohort, a separate validation cohort of over a hundred different subjects was used. HLA typing covered class I and class II loci at four-digit resolution. Because of strong linkage in the cohort, roughly five DR-DQ haplotypes were treated as single units for association and clustering. A later analysis re-examined previously published TCR beta repertoires from 600 to 700 donors and added high-resolution HLA genotyping to investigate patterns of TCR occurrence. An earlier analysis of 587 of the donors used high-throughput TCR beta sequencing to judge whether each TCR beta V gene segment behaved as functional or pseudogenic. In the later analysis, no new phenotypic data were used to find candidate immune exposures; instead, reliance was placed on TCR beta sequences and their occurrence across donors. Among several hundred genotyped donors of the cohort, an average of roughly 230,000 unique TCR beta nucleotide sequences was sequenced per donor, of which about 20% were non-productive. The study profiled the T cell repertoires of about 640 subjects by immunosequencing and related them to cytomegalovirus serostatus. Every repertoire in the discovery cohort had been generated on one and the same sequencing platform. A later genetic analysis took genome-wide SNP genotypes for about three fifths of the 666 donors and used that subset as a discovery cohort. Typing coverage varied by locus: roughly 629-640 donors for A, B, C, DRB1 and DQB1; approximately 560 for DQA1; more than 600 for DPA1; approximately 450 for DPB1. Approximately 300 gigabases of sequencing data and approximately 84 million unique TCR sequences were included in an early release covering several hundred HLA-typed donors. Of the roughly 410 genotyped donors, 65% to 90% were placed in the genetic ancestry cluster associated with self-reported Caucasian donors. To predict cytomegalovirus infection status, the study brought together high-throughput TCR immunosequencing, statistical association of individual TCRs with disease status, and machine learning. The study aimed to test whether cataloging public T cell receptors could reveal signatures of past pathogen exposure. Donor age, sex, ethnicity and CMV serostatus were collected together with the repertoire data.

The library was produced with the immunoSEQ multiplex PCR assay. For the multiplex PCR, a mixture combining 60 forward primers for TCR Vbeta segments and 13 reverse primers for TCR Jbeta segments was used. Amplification of the CDR3 region of rearranged TCR beta genes was performed with a multiplex PCR assay on genomic DNA. The amplified TCR beta libraries were sequenced on the Illumina HiSeq System as 87-base-pair reads. As for the authors' bioinformatics: A later analysis counted tens of millions of unique TCR beta chains across the 600 to 850 repertoires, and 10 million to 11 million of these chains were shared by at least two donors. To remove PCR and sequencing errors, raw reads were error-corrected and collapsed into unique sequences using a nearest-neighbor algorithm that merged closely related sequences. V, D and J gene segments were assigned by aligning CDR3 sequences to IMGT reference sequences. For a sequence to be retained, a match of at least six nucleotides to both a V gene segment and a J gene segment was required. A rearrangement counted as productive if the CDR3 had no stop codons and remained in frame with V and J, and every other rearrangement counted as non-productive. CDR3 was defined by IMGT convention, running from the second conserved V-encoded cysteine to the conserved J-encoded phenylalanine. In an earlier analysis of more than 550 of the donors, sequences lacking an unambiguous match to a single V gene segment were excluded. An earlier analysis of 500 to 700 of the donors classified V segments as functional when productive rearrangements were above 56.7% and as segregating when the standard deviation between donors was above 5%. A statistical classification framework was built for diagnosing cytomegalovirus status from the catalog of TCR beta chain sequences. A later analysis assigned V and J genes by comparing TCR nucleotide sequences with IMGT/GENE-DB human TR gene sequences. Using the TCRdist pipeline, a later analysis assigned CDR3 sequences along with most-parsimonious VDJ recombination scenarios. In a later analysis, every TCR beta chain was defined by the combination of its CDR3 amino acid sequence and its V-gene family, and reads without a unique V-gene family were dropped. As a way to deal with suspected cross-contamination and a sequencing artifact, a later analysis dropped approximately 590 nucleotide sequences that were highly shared and had low generation probability. For each public chain, a later analysis derived a clonal expansion index from normalized ranks of inferred template counts within each repertoire. Generation probabilities in a later analysis came from a VDJ recombination model fitted to out-of-frame rearrangements, and those results were checked against IGoR. A later analysis scored TCR-TCR, TCR-HLA and TCR-CMV co-occurrence with hypergeometric tests, applying a repertoire-size bias correction to TCR pairs. False discovery rates were estimated in a later analysis by permuting HLA or CMV assignments 20 times. A later analysis grouped co-occurring TCRs with DBSCAN, adding TCRdist sequence similarity when clustering within HLA-allele-positive subsets. Repertoires with fewer than 30,000 or more than 120,000 public chains, plus five repertoires with anomalous nucleotide sharing, were excluded from co-occurrence clustering. TCRdb holds this immuneACCESS table with in-frame rearrangements only. Some clones are missing; in checked studies, unresolved V genes explain under half, and the rest has no known cause. Clone size and the V and J calls come from that table; the DNA yielded D and trimming. Present in this sample are 130,000 to 150,000 clones, 76% of which were seen just once. The top ten clonotypes cover approximately 4% of the sample.

This clone was seen a few times. Its antigen has not been determined. No much larger clonotype is one base removed from it; base qualities were not supplied. The research as a whole found: A further reported finding was that TCR beta sequences accurately predicted the HLA-A and HLA-B alleles for most subjects in the first cohort. According to the authors, the approach could potentially be generalized to other disease states and immunological phenotypes. V-gene and J-gene trimming of TCR beta chains was associated with a missense DCLRE1C variant in a later genetic analysis, and the association was replicated in an independent cohort. For the cohort, immune exposure information was limited to CMV serostatus. A later analysis associated about 16,000 TCR beta sequences with specific HLA alleles at a false discovery rate of 0.05. The cohort was sequenced for TCR beta chains only, and without alpha or paired-chain data the features that could be detected were limited. While some public TCRs were present in many individuals, most TCR sequences turned up only very rarely across donors. In a later analysis, TCR association rates were found to vary across HLA loci, with the most associated TCRs seen for DRB1 alleles and the fewest for HLA-C alleles. Strong co-occurrence of HLA alleles, especially DR and DQ, made assigning TCR associations to individual alleles difficult. Compared with equally common non-associated chains, HLA-associated TCR beta chains in a later analysis were more clonally expanded and had lower generation probabilities. Three of the identified cytomegalovirus-associated TCR beta chains were confirmed in vitro to be specific for cytomegalovirus antigens. Because some donors lacked HLA typing at each locus, the association tests relied only on the typed subset. Correlated functional status among segregating V segments might reflect linkage disequilibrium, but an unknown experimental factor could not be ruled out. A later analysis reported that several top co-occurrence clusters appeared linked to parvovirus B19, influenza, CMV and Epstein-Barr virus. Cytomegalovirus status was reported to be diagnosed by the classifier with high specificity and sensitivity in both the original and validation cohorts. Roughly uniform sequencing depth across donors was assumed in presence/absence analyses, although this assumption may not hold. The study listed 164 TCR beta chains as associated with cytomegalovirus. In a later analysis, most CMV-associated TCR beta chains were found to appear HLA-restricted, with HLA associations seemingly driven largely by CMV exposure. The 87-base-pair reads could not distinguish some IMGT-functional V segments, including TRBV6-2 and TRBV6-3, so those segments were excluded. In an earlier analysis of 500 to 650 of the donors, most TCR beta V segments appeared in productive rearrangements about 90% or about 30% of the time, broadly matching IMGT annotations. A cluster of highly shared sequence variants was judged likely to be a technical artifact of the sequencing pipeline. Seventeen rarely observed V segments, including chromosome 9 orphons, were excluded from the earlier analysis of several hundred of the donors because counts were too low. Compared with the approximately 710-donor mean, donors in an Asian-associated ancestry cluster had fewer N-insertions in productive TCRs, according to a later genetic analysis.

According to the germline V gene (reference sequence), CDR1 reads SEHNR and CDR2 reads FQNEAQ. From the cysteine up to the phenylalanine, the CDR3 has a length of 17 residues. Of the read, only the CDR3 DNA is kept; its 51 bases are in frame from base 1. The cohort comprised under 700 healthy bone marrow donors. At the time of sampling, every cohort member was nominally healthy, though immune exposures that went unrecorded were likely present. The donor was CMV seronegative and belonged to the group of several hundred seronegative cohort members. A peripheral blood sample was collected from each donor, and TCR beta sequencing was performed on peripheral blood mononuclear cells. The Qiagen DNeasy Blood Extraction Kit was used to extract genomic DNA from the blood cell samples.

The chain is assembled from TRBV7-9 and TRBJ2-7; 9 nucleotides in the junction match TRBD2. The sequence came from a man aged 18 to 29 in good health and CMV-seronegative. The sequenced sample was PBMCs. The DNA sequence is TGTGACCCAAAGGCGTCCCCGATTATCGCGGGGGGGTACGAGCAGTACTTC. Protein translation: CDPKASPIIAGGYEQYF.